These 24 T cell receptor beta chains were all obtained from the same sample, sequenced in a study of T cell responses to AZD1222 COVID-19 vaccine. The repertoire was sequenced with immunoSEQ multiplex PCR; TCRdb's copy has only in-frame clones and lacks some. The repertoire holds 99,000 or so clones, with about 88% as singletons. Sequences were derived from peripheral blood, sampled on day 0 of AZD1222 vaccination. These receptors all come from an adult in good health.

This clone was detected once. The chain uses TRBV4-1 and TRBJ1-6; 8 positions agree with TRBD1. The V gene end was trimmed by 0 bases and the J gene end by 9 bases; junction bases not matched to a gene: 10. Per the germline V gene, CDR1 is MGHRA and CDR2 is YSYEKL. The CDR3 is 17 residues long. The chain's CDR3 is CASSQDRPRTGISPLHF. The CDR3 nucleotides are TGCGCCAGCAGCCAAGATCGTCCGCGGACAGGGATTTCACCCCTCCACTTT.

In this sample, this clone turned up once. This chain joins TRBV6-1 and TRBJ1-2; no clear D gene. CDR3 length equals 15 residues. Trimming pared 2 bases from V and 4 bases from J, leaving 14 bases between. Per the germline V gene, CDR1 is MNHNS and CDR2 is SASEGT. The CDR3 region is CASSEHGYFAYGYTF. The CDR3 bases are TGTGCCAGCAGTGAACACGGATATTTCGCCTATGGCTACACCTTC.

The genes are TRBV2 and TRBJ2-3, with 9 bases lining up with TRBD2. This CDR3 has 15 residues. Germline CDR1 reads SNHLY; CDR2 reads FYNNEI. The junction had 7 bases not matched to a gene; V was cut back by 7 bases and J by 2 bases. The CDR3 sequence: CASTLGGGATDTQYF. The CDR3 bases are TGTGCCAGCACCCTCGGCGGGGGGGCCACAGATACGCAGTATTTT. Based on the CDR3 plus reference TRBV2 and TRBJ2-3, the full variable domain is EPEVTQTPSHQVTQMGQEVILRCVPISNHLYFYWYRQILGQKVEFLVSFYNNEISEKSEIFDDQFSVERPDGSNFTLKIRSTKLEDSAMYFCASTLGGGATDTQYFGPGTRLTVL.

This rearrangement joins TRBV7-2 to TRBJ1-4; 8 bases fit TRBD1. Germline V CDR1 and CDR2: SGHTA, FQGNSA. V shed 0 bases and J 7 bases; nucleotides not matched to a gene: 7. This CDR3 has 16 residues. The CDR3 is CASSLADQGASEKLFF. In nucleotides, the CDR3 is TGTGCCAGCAGCTTAGCCGACCAGGGGGCTAGTGAAAAACTGTTTTTT.

The chain uses TRBV28 and TRBJ1-6; perhaps TRBD1 as D (5 bases). Germline CDR1 reads MDHEN; CDR2 reads SYDVKM. V was cut by 3 bases and J by 9 bases, with 18 bases left in between. The length of the CDR3 is 16 residues. CDR3 loop: CASSFTVTQGGSPLHF. CDR3 in DNA: TGTGCCAGCAGTTTCACCGTAACCCAGGGAGGTTCACCCCTCCACTTT.

This chain connects TRBV9 to TRBJ2-7; D unresolved. Trimming cost V 3 bases and J 3 bases, with 13 bases left between them. CDR3 size: 14 residues. Germline V gene lookup returns CDR1 SGDLS and CDR2 YYNGEE. CDR3 in amino acids: CASSAQVGFYEQYF. Written as DNA, the CDR3 is TGTGCCAGCAGCGCTCAGGTCGGGTTCTACGAGCAGTACTTC.

The chain couples TRBV6-1 to TRBJ2-2; TRBD1 matches at 8 bases. Trimming took 3 bases from V and 1 from J; bases not matched to a gene: 1. Germline V gene sequence: CDR1 MNHNS, CDR2 SASEGT. The CDR3 covers 15 residues. CDR3 loop: CASSEGTGNTGELFF. CDR3 in DNA: TGTGCCAGCAGTGAGGGGACAGGGAACACCGGGGAGCTGTTTTTT.

The J gene is TRBJ1-4, the V gene TRBV2, with unresolved D. CDR1 is SNHLY, CDR2 FYNNEI, per germline. The CDR3 totals 14 residues. The V gene lost 7 bases and the J gene lost 3 bases, with 12 bases spanning the gap. The CDR3 nucleotides read TGTGCCAGCAATGACGGCCGATCTAATGAAAAACTGTTTTTT. Translating gives CASNDGRSNEKLFF.

The V gene is TRBV14, the J gene TRBJ2-4; 9 nucleotides align to TRBD1. CDR1 is SGHDN and CDR2 is FVKESK in the germline V gene. V shed 0 bases, J shed 3 bases, and the junction held 9 bases outside the gene matches. CDR3 length: 18 amino acids. The CDR3 DNA reads TGTGCCAGCAGCCAAGATTCTATCGGGACAGGGCACAAAAACATTCAGTACTTC. Translation gives CASSQDSIGTGHKNIQYF.

The chain uses TRBV24-1 and TRBJ1-1; D is perhaps TRBD1 (5 bases). Trimming took off 5 bases at V and 4 bases at J, with 13 bases between the two ends. The germline CDR1 and CDR2 sequences are KGHDR and SFDVKD. This CDR3 spans 14 amino acids. CDR3 DNA: TGTGCCACCAGTGTTTTTGCGGGACGCACTGAAGCTTTCTTT. Amino acids: CATSVFAGRTEAFF.

The V call is TRBV12-3 or TRBV12-4, the J call TRBJ1-2; perhaps TRBD1 as D (5 bases). The CDR3 is made up of 13 amino acids. Trimming pared 1 base from V and 3 bases from J, leaving 6 bases between. In DNA form, the CDR3 reads TGTGCCAGCAGTTTAGGGGGGTACTATGGCTACACCTTC. Its translation: CASSLGGYYGYTF.

This chain connects TRBV7-3 to TRBJ1-2, with no clear D. Germline V gene sequence: CDR1 SGHTA, CDR2 FQGTGA. The V end was cut by 0 bases, the J end by 3 bases, with 8 bases between. CDR3 length: 14 amino acids. CDR3: CASSLTRTDYGYTF. In DNA form, the CDR3 reads TGTGCCAGCAGCTTAACCCGTACCGACTATGGCTACACCTTC.

This clone was observed a handful of times. This rearrangement joins TRBV2 to TRBJ1-5, with unresolved D. CDR3 size: 15 residues. Germline V gene data show CDR1 as SNHLY and CDR2 as FYNNEI. V was pared by 6 bases and J by 2 bases, with 14 bases between. For the CDR3, the DNA is TGTGCCAGCAGGCGCAATTACTACGGCAATCAGCCCCAGCATTTT. Amino acid sequence: CASRRNYYGNQPQHF.

The V gene is TRBV5-6, the J gene TRBJ1-2; D remains unclear. V lost 0 bases to trimming and J lost 0 bases, with 3 bases between them. From germline, CDR1 is SGHDT and CDR2 YYEEEE. The CDR3 runs 13 residues. CDR3 protein: CASSLGSNYGYTF. The CDR3 coding sequence is TGTGCCAGCAGCTTGGGATCTAACTATGGCTACACCTTC.

The V gene is TRBV6-6, the J gene TRBJ2-3; D gene uncertain. The germline V gene has CDR1 MNHNY and CDR2 SVGAGI (reference sequence). V gave up 5 bases and J gave up 7 bases, with 13 bases separating them. This CDR3 spans 13 amino acids. The CDR3 loop reads CASSHRTSYTQYF. The CDR3 DNA is TGTGCCAGCAGTCACCGGACGTCGTATACGCAGTATTTT.

The chain has TRBV10-3 and TRBJ1-4, with TRBD1 identical over 7 bases. Germline V gene lookup returns CDR1 ENHRY and CDR2 SYGVKD. The CDR3 is made up of 15 amino acids. V shed 0 bases and J 4 bases; nucleotides not matched to a gene: 2. The CDR3 DNA reads as TGTGCCATCAGTGAGTCTGGGGACAGTAATGAAAAACTGTTTTTT. This sequence encodes CAISESGDSNEKLFF.

This chain links TRBV10-3 with TRBJ2-5; D gene uncertain. V was trimmed by 1 base and J by 2 bases, leaving 8 bases between them. Germline V CDR1 and CDR2: ENHRY, SYGVKD. This CDR3 region has 14 residues. The CDR3: CAISELSAQETQYF. CDR3 in DNA: TGTGCCATCAGTGAGTTATCCGCACAAGAGACCCAGTACTTC.

V is TRBV7-9 and J is TRBJ1-1, with D possibly being TRBD1 (6 bases). This CDR3 has 17 amino acids. Trimming left V 2 bases short and J 4 bases short, with 20 bases between. CDR1 is SEHNR, CDR2 FQNEAQ, per germline (reference sequence). The CDR3 here is CASSLWQQTQQGTEAFF. The CDR3 bases are TGTGCCAGCAGCTTATGGCAGCAGACCCAACAGGGCACTGAAGCTTTCTTT.

On this clone itself: The CDR3 end shows no conserved phenylalanine or tryptophan, and so a read error is likely. Because the CDR3's place on the DNA is in doubt, the DNA is left out and the CDR3 is given as listed by TCRdb. The V call is TRBV21-1, the J call TRBJ1-6; TRBD1 is taken as the D call from the table, unchecked against the DNA. TRBV21-1 is a documented pseudogene. The CDR3 is 21 residues long, counting both termini. The CDR3 protein is CASRNHLTTGTGDAFYSPLHL.

As regards this clone: The same CDR3 also results from other DNA sequences found in this sample. The V call is TRBV12-3 or TRBV12-4, the J call TRBJ2-7; D ambiguous. Trimming left V 1 base short and J 2 bases short, with 6 bases between. The CDR3 is made up of 13 amino acids. CDR3 coding DNA: TGTGCCAGCAGTTTAGGTGGAACCTACGAGCAGTACTTC. Protein sequence: CASSLGGTYEQYF.

The chain links TRBV6-6 to TRBJ1-5, with 7 bases matching TRBD1. This CDR3 region has 16 residues. Germline V lookup: CDR1 MNHNY, CDR2 SVGAGI (reference sequence). The V and J ends lost 0 bases and 5 bases, in that order; junction bases with no gene match: 7. The CDR3 loop is CASSYSSHRGDQPQHF. The CDR3 coding sequence is TGTGCCAGCAGTTACTCGAGCCACAGGGGCGATCAGCCCCAGCATTTT.

V usage is TRBV5-1 and J usage is TRBJ1-1; D gene uncertain. The CDR3 is 14 amino acids. Germline V gives CDR1 SGHRS, CDR2 YFSETQ. Trimming stripped 6 bases from V and 0 bases from J, with 12 bases between. This chain's CDR3 is CASTPGSMNTEAFF. Here the CDR3 DNA reads TGCGCCAGCACTCCGGGATCAATGAACACTGAAGCTTTCTTT.

V gene TRBV6-2 or TRBV6-3 combines with J gene TRBJ1-6; 8 bases are a match to TRBD1. The CDR3 is 16 amino acids. Germline CDR1 MNHEY, CDR2 SVGEGT. J gave up 5 bases and V 2 bases, and 5 bases lay outside the gene matches. The CDR3 region has the DNA TGTGCCAGCAGTTACCGGACAGGGAATAATAATTCACCCCTCCACTTT. Translation: CASSYRTGNNNSPLHF.

The genes are TRBV5-1 and TRBJ2-2; TRBD1 matches at 9 bases. Trimming took 3 bases from V and 3 from J; bases not matched to a gene: 12. The CDR3 sequence is 18 residues long. CDR1 and CDR2 from the germline V gene are SGHRS and YFSETQ. The CDR3 spells CASSSAGTGNLYTGELFF. The CDR3 DNA reads as TGCGCCAGCAGCTCCGCCGGGACAGGGAATCTATACACCGGGGAGCTGTTTTTT.